The present T cell receptor (beta chain) was sequenced within a study of T cell responses to AZD1222 COVID-19 vaccine. Study results and caveats: Within unmutated variant regions lay the reported targets of nearly half of spike-specific TCRs. Most donors were white British and more were female, and clonal diversity was possibly underestimated.

Repertoires were generated with immunoSEQ multiplex PCR, while TCRdb's copy carries only in-frame clones and drops some. The sample yields approximately 82,000 clones, roughly 90% seen once. A remark on this clone: Its antigen is as yet unknown.

This CDR3 contains 15 residues. Germline V gene data show CDR1 as MNHEY and CDR2 as SVGAGI. The germline V and J ends were trimmed by 6 bases and 3 bases, with 15 bases remaining between them. The clonotype comes from an adult who received the AZD1222 COVID-19 vaccine. The sequences come from peripheral blood, collected 28 days after the second AZD1222 dose. The chain combines TRBV6-5 with TRBJ1-5; D is undetermined. CDR3 protein: CASRTGPRDNQPQHF. The CDR3 DNA reads TGTGCCAGCAGAACCGGACCTAGGGACAATCAGCCCCAGCATTTT.